Detailed here is one T cell receptor beta chain. Its target is not known. This record comes from a study of T-cell memory formation after mild COVID-19. Looking at the study overall: Clusters of TCRs were largely donor specific.

TCRdb re-called the 5' RACE reads with MiXCR, one entry per CDR3 protein. The sample comprises around 510,000 distinct CDR3 sequences, roughly 20% of which are singletons, and about 8.7% rests with the top ten. Study findings and constraints: The CD4+ clones that contracted clustered mainly within CM and EM, and the CD8+ clones concentrated in EMRA. Whether day 37 second-wave clones are SARS-CoV-2-specific was not confirmed.

Trimming shortened V by 3 bases and J by 4 bases, and 7 bases separated the two germline ends. Germline-derived CDR1 and CDR2 are MGHRA and YSYEKL. The CDR3 sequence is 13 residues long. The rearrangement links TRBV4-1 to TRBJ2-1; weak D call: TRBD2 (6 bases). What was sequenced was PBMCs or a T cell subset sorted from them (not recorded which). This TCR came from an adult woman who had mild COVID-19 (a few samples of this study predate the infection). Cell type and time point are not known. In DNA, the CDR3 is TGCGCCAGCAGCCAGGGGGGATACAATGAGCAGTTCTTC. Translated, it gives CASSQGGYNEQFF.